The 10 T cell receptor beta chains given below trace back to one sample, sequenced in a study of PD-1 blockade in classical Hodgkin lymphoma. Data came from immunoSEQ multiplex PCR; TCRdb stores just in-frame clones and leaves some out. The table has 20,000 to 30,000 clones, more than 65% seen once. Every one of the patients relapsed after autologous stem cell transplantation (brentuximab vedotin exposure was variable). Material: peripheral blood mononuclear cells (PBMCs), obtained at baseline. Every receptor here comes from a human donor with classical Hodgkin lymphoma.

The gene calls are TRBV27 and TRBJ1-6; 8 positions agree with TRBD1. The V gene's germline CDR1 is MNHEY and CDR2 SMNVEV (reference sequence). CDR3 size: 15 residues. After removal of 2 bases from V and 8 bases from J, the junction contained 5 bases not matched to a gene. CDR3 in DNA: TGTGCCAGCAGTTTAGGGACAGGTGGCGATTCACCCCTCCACTTT. This sequence encodes CASSLGTGGDSPLHF.

The J gene is TRBJ2-5, the V gene TRBV29-1; tentatively, D is TRBD2 (6 bases). V gave up 7 bases and J gave up 2 bases, with 17 bases separating them. There are 14 residues in the CDR3. CDR1 and CDR2 (germline): SQVTM, ANQGSEA. The CDR3 sequence is CSGLVEGRQETQYF. The CDR3 DNA sequence: TGCAGCGGCCTTGTGGAGGGGAGACAAGAGACCCAGTACTTC.

The rearrangement links TRBV19 to TRBJ1-1; TRBD1 aligns across 9 bases. CDR3 length: 14 amino acids. CDR1 LNHDA and CDR2 SQIVND come from the germline V gene (reference sequence). V lost 6 bases, J lost 3 bases, and 5 bases stayed unmatched. CDR3 in amino acids: CASSTGGVDTEAFF. The CDR3 bases are TGTGCCAGTAGCACAGGGGGCGTGGACACTGAAGCTTTCTTT. The whole variable domain, remainder taken from reference TRBV19 and TRBJ1-1, is DGGITQSPKYLFRKEGQNVTLSCEQNLNHDAMYWYRQDPGQGLRLIYYSQIVNDFQKGDIAEGYSVSREKKESFPLTVTSAQKNPTAFYLCASSTGGVDTEAFFGQGTRLTVV.

The chain is built from TRBV4-3 and TRBJ1-2; D unresolved. Between the trimmed V and J ends, which lost 2 bases and 0 bases, there was a span of 16 bases. CDR1 is LGHNA, CDR2 YSLEER, per germline. CDR3 size: 17 residues. The CDR3 region has the DNA TGCGCCAGCAGCCAATCCTGGGTCGGACTTACTAACTATGGCTACACCTTC. It is translated as CASSQSWVGLTNYGYTF.

The V and J genes are TRBV2 and TRBJ2-3; 11 nucleotides agree with TRBD2. This CDR3 has 17 residues. V shed 2 bases and J 4 bases; nucleotides not matched to a gene: 8. Looked up from germline, CDR1 is SNHLY and CDR2 is FYNNEI. The CDR3 nucleotides are TGTGCCAGCAGTGAATGGGCTAGCGGGGGGTATGCAGATACGCAGTATTTT. It is translated as CASSEWASGGYADTQYF.

This clone appeared once. J is TRBJ2-7 and V is TRBV10-3, with D possibly matching TRBD1 (5 bases). CDR3 length: 12 amino acids. Germline-derived CDR1 and CDR2 are ENHRY and SYGVKD. V was cut by 6 bases and J by 3 bases, with 9 bases left in between. The DNA for the CDR3 is TGTGCCATCAGGGACACCCACTACGAGCAGTACTTC. Amino acid sequence: CAIRDTHYEQYF.

The rearrangement uses TRBV7-2 and TRBJ1-1, with 8 bases that match TRBD1. J was trimmed by 0 bases and V by 6 bases; bases with no gene match: 12. CDR1 SGHTA and CDR2 FQGNSA come from the germline V gene. This CDR3 contains 17 residues. CDR3 nucleotide sequence: TGTGCCAGCAGACAAGGACAGGGAGGGAAGATGAACACTGAAGCTTTCTTT. Encoded protein: CASRQGQGGKMNTEAFF.

This sequence joins TRBV25-1 and TRBJ2-7; D is ambiguous. Trimming removed 4 bases at V and 4 bases at J, with 5 bases between. Per germline, CDR1 MGHDK and CDR2 SYGVNS. The CDR3 has 11 residues. The CDR3 region has the DNA TGTGCCAGCAGTGTCGGTTACGAGCAGTACTTC. It translates to CASSVGYEQYF.

The chain combines TRBV11-1 with TRBJ1-1; 8 bases agree with TRBD1. The germline gives CDR1 SGHAT, CDR2 FQDESV (reference sequence). V lost 4 bases, J lost 4 bases, and 5 bases stayed unmatched. The CDR3 totals 14 residues. The DNA for the CDR3 is TGTGCCAGCAGCTACGGACAGGGCGGCACTGAAGCTTTCTTT. It translates to CASSYGQGGTEAFF. The full variable domain, rest sourced from reference TRBV11-1 and TRBJ1-1, is EAEVAQSPRYKITEKSQAVAFWCDPISGHATLYWYRQILGQGPELLVQFQDESVVDDSQLPKDRFSAERLKGVDSTLKIQPAELGDSAMYLCASSYGQGGTEAFFGQGTRLTVV.

The chain recombines TRBV5-6 with TRBJ2-5; D unresolved. Trimming stripped 0 bases from V and 2 bases from J, with 5 bases between. Germline V lookup: CDR1 SGHDT, CDR2 YYEEEE. The CDR3 sequence is 13 residues long. The CDR3 region has the DNA TGTGCCAGCAGCTTGGTCAGTCAAGAGACCCAGTACTTC. Protein: CASSLVSQETQYF.